This TCR beta chain derives from a study of naive and memory T cell subsets. Points from the study as a whole: Potentially, T cell activation and differentiation skew this RNA-based measurement.

Ligated cDNA underwent four rounds of PCR with nested alpha and beta constant region primers and SP2. Alpha and beta constant region primers primed reverse transcription for blood and skin samples. TCRdb analysed the 5' RACE reads with MiXCR anew, one entry per CDR3 protein. The table has about 62,000 distinct CDR3 sequences, more than 6% seen once; the top ten hold 19%. The CDR3 is 16 residues long. The V gene's germline CDR1 is SGHKS and CDR2 YYEKEE (reference sequence). The V segment lost 4 bases and the J segment 8 bases; nucleotides outside the gene matches: 13. The library had UMIs added by 3' ligation of an oligonucleotide to TCR cDNA. Adult healthy volunteers gave 2.5 ml peripheral blood for whole-blood RNA. Input was about 1 to 1,100 ng of DNase-treated total RNA without cell sorting. Details on this clonotype: Antigen: not known.

This sequence joins TRBV5-5 and TRBJ2-1; 9 bases are a match to TRBD1. The source of this sequence is a female donor in good health. CDR3 protein: CASSPPSGTGTDEQFF. CDR3 nucleotides: TGTGCCAGCAGCCCACCGTCCGGGACAGGGACGGATGAGCAGTTCTTC.